The source of this TCR beta chain is a study of monozygotic twins with inflammatory bowel disease. Each CDR3 protein gets one entry in TCRdb, which reprocessed the 5' RACE reads and gives no DNA. The specimen's table records a few hundred thousand distinct CDR3 sequences. The sample was blood. The receptor was derived from a human donor with ulcerative colitis or Crohn's disease, or a healthy co-twin of an affected twin (not recorded which).

The CDR3 sequence: CASSPPGALETQYF. V usage is TRBV5-1 and J usage is TRBJ2-5; TCRdb's assignment of TRBD1 cannot be checked, as there is no DNA. Germline CDR1 and CDR2: SGHRS and YFSETQ. The CDR3 is made up of 14 amino acids.